Shown below are 30 T cell receptor beta chains from a single sample sequenced in a study of cytomegalovirus exposure and HLA in healthy donors. PCR amplification relied on 60 Vbeta primers (plus 13 Jbeta primers). Measured with immunoSEQ multiplex PCR; TCRdb has only the in-frame clones, and not every one. Found here are roughly 220,000 clones, approximately 70% of them singletons; the top ten hold about 2.5%. Sequencing was performed on PBMCs. The receptors stem from a middle-aged man in good health and CMV-seropositive.

The chain joins TRBV6-5 to TRBJ2-7, with D unclear. Trimming stripped 8 bases from V and 0 bases from J, with 11 bases between. CDR1 MNHEY and CDR2 SVGAGI come from the germline V gene. This CDR3 is built from 13 residues. The CDR3 reads CASRDGYSYEQYF. The CDR3 DNA reads TGTGCCAGCCGAGACGGGTACTCCTACGAGCAGTACTTC.

This sequence joins TRBV6-6 and TRBJ1-1; 7 bases fit TRBD1. The V gene's germline CDR1 is MNHNY and CDR2 SVGAGI (reference sequence). This CDR3 comprises 12 residues. V shed 6 bases and J 7 bases; nucleotides not matched to a gene: 5. The CDR3 here is CASRIGDSEAFF. The CDR3 nucleotides are TGTGCCAGCAGAATAGGGGACAGTGAAGCTTTCTTT.

The CDR3 coding sequence is TGTGCCAGTACCCAAGGGGGACAGCCCCAGCATTTT. Its protein product is CASTQGGQPQHF. The J gene is TRBJ1-5, the V gene TRBV19, with a possible D match to TRBD1 (6 bases). V shed 7 bases and J shed 7 bases, with 11 bases lying between them. This CDR3 has 12 amino acids. CDR1 is LNHDA, CDR2 SQIVND, per germline (reference sequence). Drawing the rest from reference TRBV19 and TRBJ1-5, the complete variable domain is DGGITQSPKYLFRKEGQNVTLSCEQNLNHDAMYWYRQDPGQGLRLIYYSQIVNDFQKGDIAEGYSVSREKKESFPLTVTSAQKNPTAFYLCASTQGGQPQHFGDGTRLSIL.

The CDR3 loop reads CATSWSGGSGSYEQYF. The DNA for the CDR3 is TGCGCCACCAGTTGGTCCGGTGGGAGCGGGTCCTACGAGCAGTACTTC. The chain combines TRBV5-1 with TRBJ2-7; possible D gene TRBD2, 6 bases. CDR3 size: 16 residues. In germline, CDR1 is SGHRS, CDR2 YFSETQ. Trimming took 9 bases from V and 1 from J, leaving 23 bases between them.

This chain links TRBV5-1 with TRBJ1-6; D is perhaps TRBD1 (5 bases). Germline V gene lookup returns CDR1 SGHRS and CDR2 YFSETQ. This CDR3 contains 15 residues. V shed 4 bases and J shed 8 bases, with 16 bases lying between them. The CDR3 is CASSPWTVRDSPLHF. CDR3 sequence (DNA): TGCGCCAGCAGCCCCTGGACCGTCAGGGATTCACCCCTCCACTTT.

This chain uses TRBV5-1 with TRBJ2-7; a weak D match, TRBD1 (5 bases). The germline V and J ends were trimmed by 0 bases and 6 bases, with 19 bases remaining between them. Germline assignment: CDR1 SGHRS and CDR2 YFSETQ. This CDR3 comprises 16 residues. CDR3 loop: CASSLGSDVGVGEQYF. The CDR3 region has the DNA TGCGCCAGCAGCTTGGGATCCGATGTAGGGGTCGGCGAGCAGTACTTC.

The J gene is TRBJ2-5, the V gene TRBV10-1, with TRBD1 matching over 7 bases. With the DNA end fitting TRBJ2-7 better, the J assignment may be wrong. Germline values: CDR1 WNHNN, CDR2 SYGVQD (reference sequence). The CDR3 extends over 13 amino acids. The CDR3 nucleotides are TGCGCCAGCAGTACAGGGGTCGGGAACGAGCAGTACTTC. It specifies CASSTGVGNEQYF.

For the CDR3, the DNA is TGCGCCAGCAGCTTGGACGGACTGCGGGACTCTGGCTACACCTTC. It translates to CASSLDGLRDSGYTF. The rearrangement joins TRBV5-1 to TRBJ1-2, with D possibly matching TRBD1 (5 bases). This CDR3 has 15 residues. With 0 bases removed from V and 7 bases from J, the gap between germline ends came to 16 bases. Germline assignment: CDR1 SGHRS and CDR2 YFSETQ.

This clone was counted between two and nine times. The junction differs from germline at one of its ends, possibly a read error. This rearrangement joins TRBV28 to TRBJ1-2; 7 nucleotides align to TRBD1. The length of the CDR3 is 15 residues. Germline CDR1 is MDHEN and CDR2 is SYDVKM. Here the CDR3 DNA reads TGTGCCAGCAGTTTACCTGGGACAGCCGGAGCAGGGGCGGCCTTC. It yields the protein CASSLPGTAGAGAAF.

The chain is built from TRBV6-6 and TRBJ1-5; TRBD1 agrees at 9 bases. J gave up 7 bases and V 6 bases, and 10 bases lay outside the gene matches. The CDR3 is 15 amino acids. Germline-derived CDR1 and CDR2 are MNHNY and SVGAGI (reference sequence). The CDR3 is CASRLAGDRDQPQHF. In nucleotides, the CDR3 is TGTGCCAGCAGGCTTGCAGGGGACAGGGACCAGCCCCAGCATTTT.

The chain combines TRBV6-1 with TRBJ1-1; D remains unclear. Trimming removed 8 bases at V and 5 bases at J, with 9 bases between. Germline assignment: CDR1 MNHNS and CDR2 SASEGT. The CDR3 has 11 residues. This CDR3 is CASGLWTEAFF. The CDR3 DNA sequence: TGTGCCAGCGGGCTATGGACTGAAGCTTTCTTT.

The chain combines TRBV7-8 with TRBJ2-2; D is perhaps TRBD1 (5 bases). Between the trimmed V and J ends, which lost 0 bases and 1 base, there was a span of 9 bases. Germline V lookup: CDR1 SGHVS, CDR2 FQNEAQ. CDR3 length: 16 amino acids. The CDR3 is CASSLAHTGNTGELFF. CDR3 sequence (DNA): TGTGCCAGCAGCTTAGCGCATACAGGGAACACCGGGGAGCTGTTTTTT.

The J gene is TRBJ1-2, the V gene TRBV5-6; maybe TRBD1 (6 bases). Deletions cut 4 bases from V and 4 bases from J, with 17 bases between. CDR3 length: 15 residues. Germline values: CDR1 SGHDT, CDR2 YYEEEE. The DNA of the CDR3 is TGTGCCAGCAGCGGTTTACAGGGTCTTGTCTATGGCTACACCTTC. This gives the protein CASSGLQGLVYGYTF.

The rearrangement links TRBV27 to TRBJ1-1; TRBD1 aligns across 8 bases. The germline V gene has CDR1 MNHEY and CDR2 SMNVEV (reference sequence). Trimming took 4 bases from V and 5 from J; bases not matched to a gene: 9. There are 15 residues in the CDR3. CDR3 loop: CASSSQGAGWTEAFF. The CDR3 region has the DNA TGTGCCAGCAGTTCTCAGGGGGCGGGATGGACTGAAGCTTTCTTT.

The chain employs TRBV27 and TRBJ2-7, with a weak D call TRBD2 (5 bases). This CDR3 contains 12 residues. The V gene lost 2 bases and the J gene lost 6 bases, with 8 bases spanning the gap. Germline V gene data show CDR1 as MNHEY and CDR2 as SMNVEV (reference sequence). This CDR3 reads CASSLRGREQYF. The CDR3 region has the DNA TGTGCCAGCAGTTTACGAGGGCGCGAGCAGTACTTC.

This clone was detected only a few times. This chain joins TRBV5-4 and TRBJ1-2; D gene ambiguous. CDR3 length: 13 residues. The germline gives CDR1 SGHNT, CDR2 YYREEE (reference sequence). V lost 4 bases to trimming and J lost 2 bases, with 9 bases between them. CDR3 loop: CASSITENYGYTF. In nucleotides, the CDR3 is TGTGCCAGCAGCATCACAGAGAACTATGGCTACACCTTC.

The chain combines TRBV5-1 with TRBJ1-2; perhaps TRBD1 as D (5 bases). Looked up from germline, CDR1 is SGHRS and CDR2 is YFSETQ. Trimming cost V 0 bases and J 8 bases, with 14 bases left between them. CDR3 length equals 14 residues. The CDR3 DNA sequence: TGCGCCAGCAGCTTGGAGCGGGGACTGAGAGGCTACACCTTC. This codes for CASSLERGLRGYTF.

V and J are TRBV28 and TRBJ1-6; 7 bases agree with TRBD1. CDR3 size: 16 residues. V lost 6 bases and J lost 0; bases outside the gene matches: 5. The germline V gene encodes CDR1 MDHEN and CDR2 SYDVKM. The CDR3 loop reads CASRSQGSSYNSPLHF. As DNA, the CDR3 is TGTGCCAGCAGGTCACAGGGGAGCTCCTATAATTCACCCCTCCACTTT.

This clone was seen more than once but under ten times. Additional DNA sequences in this sample encode the identical CDR3. The chain is built from TRBV19 and TRBJ1-5; possible D gene TRBD1, 5 bases. CDR3 length equals 14 residues. The V end lost 6 bases, the J end lost 4 bases, and 13 bases lay between the germline ends. Germline CDR1 LNHDA, CDR2 SQIVND (reference sequence). This chain's CDR3 is CASSGTGGNQPQHF. The CDR3 DNA is TGTGCCAGTAGCGGGACGGGAGGAAATCAGCCCCAGCATTTT.

The chain couples TRBV6-4 to TRBJ2-7; D is perhaps TRBD1 (5 bases). V was trimmed by 6 bases and J by 2 bases, leaving 11 bases between them. Per the germline V gene, CDR1 is MRHNA and CDR2 is SNTAGT. The CDR3 runs 13 residues. CDR3 loop: CASSIDSTYEQYF. The CDR3 nucleotides are TGTGCCAGCAGCATTGACAGTACCTACGAGCAGTACTTC.

With regard to this clone: One end of the junction varies from germline; a read error may be responsible. The gene calls are TRBV7-9 and TRBJ1-4; 7 positions agree with TRBD1. This CDR3 has 19 residues. The V gene's germline CDR1 is SEHNR and CDR2 FQNEAQ (reference sequence). The CDR3 protein is CSSSHRASTGLNYNEKLFF. Here the CDR3 DNA reads TGTTCCAGCAGCCACCGGGCATCGACAGGGCTTAACTATAATGAAAAACTGTTTTTT.

In DNA form, the CDR3 reads TGTGCCAGCAGCTTACGTGTGGGACAGACTCGGCCCCAGCATTTT. Protein product: CASSLRVGQTRPQHF. V usage is TRBV7-2 and J usage is TRBJ1-5; 7 nucleotides line up with TRBD1. Unmatched junction bases numbered 10, after V lost 2 bases and J lost 9 bases. The CDR3 loop spans 15 amino acids. Germline assignment: CDR1 SGHTA and CDR2 FQGNSA.

The chain uses TRBV19 and TRBJ2-7, with TRBD2 as a possible D gene (5 bases). Per the germline V gene, CDR1 is LNHDA and CDR2 is SQIVND (reference sequence). The CDR3 is made up of 14 amino acids. The germline V and J ends were trimmed by 6 bases and 6 bases, with 18 bases remaining between them. CDR3 in DNA: TGTGCCAGTAGCCCGAGCGGCGCTGGGTTCGAGCAGTACTTC. Protein sequence: CASSPSGAGFEQYF.

V gene TRBV18 combines with J gene TRBJ2-6, with TRBD2 matching 8 bases. V was pared by 6 bases and J by 0 bases, with 4 bases of the junction left unmatched. CDR1 is KGHSH, CDR2 LQKENI, per germline. The CDR3 extends over 16 amino acids. This CDR3 is CASSRAGVSGANVLTF. Here the CDR3 DNA reads TGTGCCAGCTCTCGAGCGGGGGTCTCTGGGGCCAACGTCCTGACTTTC.

The rearrangement joins TRBV7-2 to TRBJ2-2; a possible D gene is TRBD1 (6 bases). V was trimmed by 1 base and J by 5 bases, leaving 17 bases between them. Germline assignment: CDR1 SGHTA and CDR2 FQGNSA. This CDR3 region has 17 residues. The CDR3 bases are TGTGCCAGCAGCTTAGTGGGAATAGGGGGTGGAACCGGGGAGCTGTTTTTT. This codes for CASSLVGIGGGTGELFF.

This clone showed up just a few times. This chain connects TRBV4-2 to TRBJ1-2, with D maybe TRBD1 (6 bases). The germline CDR1 and CDR2 sequences are LGHNA and YNFKEQ. With 6 bases removed from V and 7 bases from J, the gap between germline ends came to 21 bases. The CDR3 sequence is 15 residues long. The CDR3 DNA follows: TGTGCCAGCAGGCCTTCGACAGGCACGGCTAGTGGCTACACCTTC. Translating it yields CASRPSTGTASGYTF.

This clone occurred a few times. V usage is TRBV7-9 and J usage is TRBJ1-4; a possible D gene is TRBD1 (6 bases). Trimming took 1 base from V and 8 from J, leaving 11 bases between them. Germline lookup yields CDR1 SEHNR and CDR2 FQNEAQ (reference sequence). The CDR3 is 14 amino acids. The CDR3 is CASSLDRVGEKLFF. The CDR3 DNA sequence: TGTGCCAGCAGCTTAGACAGGGTTGGCGAAAAACTGTTTTTT. Full variable domain (remainder filled in from reference TRBV7-9 and TRBJ1-4): DTGVSQNPRHKITKRGQNVTFRCDPISEHNRLYWYRQTLGQGPEFLTYFQNEAQLEKSRLLSDRFSAERPKGSFSTLEIQRTEQGDSAMYLCASSLDRVGEKLFFGSGTQLSVL.

The chain links TRBV15 to TRBJ2-1; D possibly corresponds to TRBD2 (5 bases). Trimming stripped 0 bases from V and 13 bases from J, with 22 bases between. Germline V gene data show CDR1 as LNHNV and CDR2 as YYDKDF (reference sequence). This CDR3 has 16 residues. The CDR3 DNA reads TGTGCCACCAGCAGAGACAGGCAGACTATATTTCGAGGACAGTTCTTC. Protein sequence: CATSRDRQTIFRGQFF. Combining the CDR3 with reference TRBV15 and TRBJ2-1 gives the whole variable domain DAMVIQNPRYQVTQFGKPVTLSCSQTLNHNVMYWYQQKSSQAPKLLFHYYDKDFNNEADTPDNFQSRRPNTSFCFLDIRSPGLGDTAMYLCATSRDRQTIFRGQFFGPGTRLTVL.

For this clone: The junction shows a germline mismatch at one end, possibly a read error. J is TRBJ2-2 and V is TRBV7-9; 9 nucleotides line up with TRBD1. Looked up from germline, CDR1 is SEHNR and CDR2 is FQNEAQ (reference sequence). The CDR3 extends over 15 amino acids. The chain's CDR3 is CSSSLRTGDAGELFF. The CDR3 coding sequence is TGTTCCAGCAGCTTAAGGACAGGGGACGCCGGGGAGCTGTTTTTT.

V is TRBV6-5 and J is TRBJ1-1, with D tentatively TRBD1 (5 bases). Trimming removed 3 bases from V and 10 bases from J, with 15 bases in between. CDR3 size: 13 residues. Germline assignment: CDR1 MNHEY and CDR2 SVGAGI. DNA for the CDR3: TGTGCCAGCAGTTATGGGACTGCCTGGGTAGCTTTCTTT. Amino acid sequence: CASSYGTAWVAFF.